Each of the 9 T cell receptor beta chains below was sequenced from the same sample in a study of cytomegalovirus exposure and HLA in healthy donors. Use of 60 Vbeta and 13 Jbeta primers characterized the PCR. Here immunoSEQ multiplex PCR was the method, and the copy in TCRdb shows in-frame clones only, minus some. The data contain 150,000 to 200,000 clones, around 84% of them singletons. Material: PBMCs. The receptors originated from a man in his fifties in good health and CMV-seropositive.

This clone occurred a few times. The chain joins TRBV16 to TRBJ2-7; 11 nucleotides align to TRBD1. In germline, CDR1 is KGHSY, CDR2 FQNENV. The CDR3 has 16 residues. Trimming removed 2 bases from V and 7 bases from J; junction bases left unmatched: 10. The CDR3 DNA reads TGTGCCAGCAGCCAACCTCGGACAGGGGGCATTTATGAGCAGTACTTC. Its protein is CASSQPRTGGIYEQYF. The whole variable domain, remainder taken from reference TRBV16 and TRBJ2-7, is GEEVAQTPKHLVRGEGQKAKLYCAPIKGHSYVFWYQQVLKNEFKFLISFQNENVFDETGMPKERFSAKCLPNSPCSLEIQATKLEDSAVYFCASSQPRTGGIYEQYFGPGTRLTVT.

The chain links TRBV5-4 to TRBJ2-3, with 7 bases fitting TRBD2. The germline V gene encodes CDR1 SGHNT and CDR2 YYREEE (reference sequence). This CDR3 spans 17 amino acids. The J segment lost 6 bases and the V segment lost 1 base, leaving 14 bases of the junction unmatched. Here the CDR3 DNA reads TGTGCCAGCAGCTTGTTTGTGGCTAGCGGACACGGGGATACGCAGTATTTT. It is translated as CASSLFVASGHGDTQYF.

The genes are TRBV7-6 and TRBJ1-1; tentatively, D is TRBD1 (6 bases). Trimming took 2 bases from V and 3 from J, leaving 13 bases between them. The CDR3 spans 15 residues. The germline V gene encodes CDR1 SGHVS and CDR2 FNYEAQ. CDR3 residues: CASSLLGGADTEAFF. CDR3 bases: TGTGCCAGCAGCTTATTAGGGGGGGCGGACACTGAAGCTTTCTTT.

This clone was seen just once. The chain combines TRBV13 with TRBJ2-3; D is uncertain. The CDR3 has 15 amino acids. The V and J ends lost 5 bases and 0 bases respectively, with 12 bases between them. CDR1 is PRHDT, CDR2 FYEKMQ, per germline (reference sequence). The CDR3 region has the DNA TGTGCCAGCAGCCGGATGGCGGCCAGCACAGATACGCAGTATTTT. Amino acid sequence: CASSRMAASTDTQYF.

The rearrangement links TRBV20-1 to TRBJ2-3; D call uncertain. This CDR3 has 10 residues. Germline loops: CDR1 DFQATT, CDR2 SNEGSKA (reference sequence). V lost 6 bases, J lost 6 bases, and 7 bases lay in between. The CDR3 nucleotides are TGCAGTGCCACCAGGGATACGCAGTATTTT. This gives the protein CSATRDTQYF.

CDR3 DNA: TGTGCCAGCAGCCGACCGGGACTAGCGGGAGGGTTTAACAATGAGCAGTTCTTC. Translation gives CASSRPGLAGGFNNEQFF. The J gene is TRBJ2-1, the V gene TRBV11-3; 16 positions agree with TRBD2. The junction had 9 bases not matched to a gene; V was cut back by 5 bases and J by 5 bases. The germline gives CDR1 SGHNT, CDR2 YENEEA. The CDR3 is 18 amino acids.

The gene calls are TRBV5-6 and TRBJ1-6, with 8 bases that match TRBD1. Germline V gives CDR1 SGHDT, CDR2 YYEEEE. The V and J ends lost 3 bases and 10 bases, in that order; junction bases with no gene match: 9. The CDR3 extends over 15 amino acids. CDR3: CASSSNLAGGSPLHF. For the CDR3, the DNA is TGTGCCAGCAGCTCCAATCTAGCAGGGGGCTCACCCCTCCACTTT.

The rearrangement links TRBV30 to TRBJ1-1; D perhaps matches TRBD1 (6 bases). Germline assignment: CDR1 GTSNPN and CDR2 SVGIG (reference sequence). CDR3 length equals 14 residues. Deletions cut 3 bases from V and 3 bases from J, with 14 bases between. The DNA of the CDR3 is TGTGCCTGGAGCGAAGGGACACACTACACTGAAGCTTTCTTT. This translates into CAWSEGTHYTEAFF.

The chain combines TRBV4-2 with TRBJ2-5; 9 nucleotides match TRBD2. The CDR3 totals 17 residues. Germline values: CDR1 LGHNA, CDR2 YNFKEQ. Trimming removed 0 bases from V and 5 bases from J; junction bases left unmatched: 10. The CDR3 region is CASSQEIGASGIETQYF. CDR3 nucleotide sequence: TGTGCCAGCAGCCAAGAGATCGGGGCTAGCGGGATTGAGACCCAGTACTTC.